This entry describes one T cell receptor (beta chain). The sample is drawn from a study of blood T cell repertoires in COVID-19. Across the study: T cells, B-cell-depleted T cells, or PBMCs provided the cDNA or gDNA that served as material.

Only in-frame clones appear in the TCRdb table, and some are missing; sequencing was by immunoSEQ multiplex PCR. The sample lists hundreds of thousands of clones, 65% to 90% occurring once. Per germline, CDR1 MNHEY and CDR2 SMNVEV (reference sequence). The CDR3 runs 14 residues. Trimming shortened V by 3 bases and J by 7 bases, and 10 bases separated the two germline ends. This receptor was taken from a woman in her seventies with COVID-19, enrolled during active disease. The source material was peripheral blood. The chain joins TRBV27 to TRBJ1-6, with D tentatively TRBD1 (5 bases). Here the CDR3 DNA reads TGTGCCAGCAGTTTCTTAGACAGCAATTCACCCCTCCACTTT. Translation gives CASSFLDSNSPLHF.